These 26 T cell receptor beta chains were all obtained from the same sample, sequenced in a study of blood T cell repertoires in COVID-19. Sequencing was performed with immunoSEQ multiplex PCR; in TCRdb, only in-frame clones are kept and a portion is missing. This sample has approximately 82,000 clones, with around 83% found just once. The material sequenced was peripheral blood. The receptors were gathered from an older woman with acute or convalescent COVID-19.

This clone has only a few counts. The chain recombines TRBV6-5 with TRBJ1-1, with 7 bases lining up with TRBD1. The CDR3 has 14 amino acids. V dropped 6 bases and J dropped 1; count of bases not matched to a gene: 5. CDR1 is MNHEY and CDR2 is SVGAGI in the germline V gene. This CDR3 reads CASSRGTANTEAFF. CDR3 in DNA: TGTGCCAGCAGCCGCGGGACAGCGAACACTGAAGCTTTCTTT.

V is TRBV25-1 and J is TRBJ2-7; a weak D match, TRBD1 (7 bases). Looked up from germline, CDR1 is MGHDK and CDR2 is SYGVNS. CDR3 length: 14 amino acids. V was clipped by 5 bases and J by 4 bases, with 15 bases between them. CDR3 sequence reads: CASSNQGGIYEQYF. CDR3 coding DNA: TGTGCCAGCAGTAACCAGGGGGGCATTTACGAGCAGTACTTC.

The chain uses TRBV6-5 and TRBJ1-2; 8 nucleotides line up with TRBD1. V was pared by 6 bases and J by 4 bases, with 7 bases of the junction left unmatched. Per germline, CDR1 MNHEY and CDR2 SVGAGI. This CDR3 contains 14 residues. The CDR3 is CASRGAGQGYGYTF. CDR3 coding DNA: TGTGCCAGCAGAGGCGCAGGACAGGGCTATGGCTACACCTTC.

The genes are TRBV4-2 and TRBJ1-4; D may be TRBD1 (6 bases). Germline V gene sequence: CDR1 LGHNA, CDR2 YNFKEQ. This CDR3 comprises 17 residues. The V and J ends lost 0 bases and 8 bases respectively, with 19 bases between them. The CDR3 region has the DNA TGTGCCAGCAGCCAAGAAGGGGGTGGCAACGTAAGGGAAAAACTGTTTTTT. Its translation: CASSQEGGGNVREKLFF.

The gene calls are TRBV6-1 and TRBJ1-3; no reliable D call. The germline V and J ends were trimmed by 2 bases and 3 bases, with 11 bases remaining between them. Germline V CDR1 and CDR2: MNHNS, SASEGT. The CDR3 loop spans 15 amino acids. The CDR3 loop reads CASSEISAGGNTIYF. CDR3 nucleotide sequence: TGTGCCAGCAGTGAAATTTCGGCAGGTGGAAACACCATATATTTT.

The chain couples TRBV2 to TRBJ1-1, with D possibly being TRBD1 (6 bases). Germline-derived CDR1 and CDR2 are SNHLY and FYNNEI. V was shortened by 2 bases and J by 0 bases, with 7 bases between the two germline ends. CDR3 length equals 14 residues. The CDR3 region is CASSEQGMNTEAFF. The CDR3 bases are TGTGCCAGCAGTGAACAGGGGATGAACACTGAAGCTTTCTTT.

Remarks on this clone: The sample contains more than one DNA sequence encoding this CDR3. This chain connects TRBV11-2 to TRBJ1-1; D gene ambiguous. Trimming took off 0 bases at V and 0 bases at J, with 5 bases between the two ends. Germline values: CDR1 SGHAT, CDR2 FQNNGV. The CDR3 runs 14 residues. The CDR3: CASSLDPVNTEAFF. In DNA, the CDR3 is TGTGCCAGCAGCTTAGACCCAGTGAACACTGAAGCTTTCTTT.

This chain connects TRBV21-1 to TRBJ1-2; the D call in the table, TRBD1, was not verified against the DNA. TRBV21-1 is listed as a pseudogene. There are 16 residues in the CDR3. CDR3 region: CASSKKPWTGNYGYTF. The CDR3 DNA follows: TGTGCCAGCAGCAAGAAACCTTGGACAGGGAACTATGGCTACACCTTC.

J is TRBJ1-2 and V is TRBV11-2, with 7 bases fitting TRBD1. The V gene's germline CDR1 is SGHAT and CDR2 FQNNGV. J lost 6 bases, V lost 2 bases, and 9 bases had no gene match. This CDR3 spans 15 amino acids. CDR3 coding DNA: TGTGCCAGCAGCTTATTGAATGCAGGGGGACATGGCTACACCTTC. Protein sequence: CASSLLNAGGHGYTF.

V is TRBV7-9 and J is TRBJ2-1; 9 positions match TRBD1. Germline CDR1 SEHNR, CDR2 FQNEAQ (reference sequence). V shed 3 bases and J 7 bases; nucleotides not matched to a gene: 10. This CDR3 region has 16 residues. The DNA for the CDR3 is TGTGCCAGCAGCTTCGTTACCGGGACAGGGACGAATGAGCAGTTCTTC. As protein: CASSFVTGTGTNEQFF.

J is TRBJ2-4 and V is TRBV5-5; 8 bases agree with TRBD1. The CDR3 is made up of 15 amino acids. Per germline, CDR1 SGHKS and CDR2 YYEKEE (reference sequence). J lost 6 bases, V lost 1 base, and 6 bases had no gene match. The CDR3 sequence: CASSLPRGLGNIQYF. CDR3 DNA: TGTGCCAGCAGCTTGCCCAGGGGGCTGGGAAACATTCAGTACTTC.

This clone has more than one count but fewer than ten. V usage is TRBV4-2 and J usage is TRBJ2-1, with 8 bases matching TRBD1. The junction had 3 bases not matched to a gene; V was cut back by 0 bases and J by 2 bases. The CDR3 runs to 16 residues. CDR1 LGHNA and CDR2 YNFKEQ come from the germline V gene. In DNA, the CDR3 is TGTGCCAGCAGCCAAGAACCAGGGGGCGCCTACAATGAGCAGTTCTTC. The encoded protein is CASSQEPGGAYNEQFF.

The chain joins TRBV5-8 to TRBJ1-5, with 7 bases lining up with TRBD1. Germline V CDR1 and CDR2: SGHTS, YDEGEE. This CDR3 is 15 amino acids long. The V and J ends lost 0 bases and 2 bases, in that order; junction bases with no gene match: 2. CDR3 sequence (DNA): TGTGCCAGCAGCTTGGAAGGGGGCGGCAATCAGCCCCAGCATTTT. Translation gives CASSLEGGGNQPQHF. Based on the CDR3 plus reference TRBV5-8 and TRBJ1-5, the full variable domain is EAGVTQSPTHLIKTRGQQATLRCSPISGHTSVYWYQQALGLGLQFLLWYDEGEERNRGNFPPRFSGRQFPNYSSELNVNALELEDSALYLCASSLEGGGNQPQHFGDGTRLSIL.

The table lists this clone with a count of one. This chain connects TRBV7-8 to TRBJ2-1; TRBD2 agrees at 8 bases. In germline, CDR1 is SGHVS, CDR2 FQNEAQ. This CDR3 has 13 residues. After removal of 3 bases from V and 10 bases from J, the junction contained 5 bases not matched to a gene. This CDR3 is CASSLLAGREQFF. CDR3 sequence (DNA): TGTGCCAGCAGCTTGTTAGCGGGGAGGGAGCAGTTCTTC.

The V gene is TRBV18, the J gene TRBJ2-7, with TRBD1 identical over 7 bases. This CDR3 has 13 amino acids. J gave up 5 bases and V 3 bases, and 4 bases lay outside the gene matches. Germline assignment: CDR1 KGHSH and CDR2 LQKENI. CDR3 amino acids: CASSPTGFNEQYF. DNA of the CDR3: TGTGCCAGCTCACCGACAGGGTTCAACGAGCAGTACTTC.

The rearrangement joins TRBV30 to TRBJ1-6; 7 bases align to TRBD1. V shed 1 base and J 7 bases; nucleotides not matched to a gene: 7. The CDR3 has 15 amino acids. Germline V gives CDR1 GTSNPN, CDR2 SVGIG (reference sequence). CDR3: CAWSAEGARNSPLHF. CDR3 DNA sequence: TGTGCCTGGAGTGCCGAGGGGGCGCGAAATTCACCCCTCCACTTT.

The rearrangement joins TRBV12-3 or TRBV12-4 to TRBJ2-5; 8 bases match TRBD2. The CDR3 length is 12 residues. The J segment lost 7 bases and the V segment lost 8 bases, leaving 6 bases of the junction unmatched. CDR3 in amino acids: CASVTSAGTQYF. The CDR3 DNA sequence: TGTGCCAGCGTGACTAGCGCGGGGACCCAGTACTTC.

This chain links TRBV4-3 with TRBJ1-2; 9 nucleotides match TRBD1. Germline CDR1 is LGHNA and CDR2 is YSLEER. The trim removed 2 bases at V and 4 bases at J, leaving 8 bases unmatched. CDR3 length: 16 amino acids. CDR3 in DNA: TGCGCCAGCAGCCAACAACGGACAGGGGAAGGCTATGGCTACACCTTC. The encoded protein is CASSQQRTGEGYGYTF.

V and J are TRBV15 and TRBJ1-4, with 8 positions matching TRBD1. CDR1 LNHNV and CDR2 YYDKDF come from the germline V gene (reference sequence). This CDR3 comprises 16 residues. The junction had 7 bases not matched to a gene; V was cut back by 0 bases and J by 7 bases. The CDR3 sequence is CATSRDRTGGAEKLFF. The CDR3 nucleotides read TGTGCCACCAGCAGAGATCGTACAGGGGGGGCTGAAAAACTGTTTTTT.

This clone was counted a single time. This chain links TRBV12-3 or TRBV12-4 with TRBJ2-7; 13 bases align to TRBD2. J lost 10 bases, V lost 6 bases, and 6 bases had no gene match. This CDR3 comprises 13 residues. The CDR3 loop reads CASRLAGGFFQYF. The CDR3, as DNA: TGTGCCAGCAGACTAGCGGGGGGGTTCTTCCAGTACTTC.

The V gene is TRBV11-2, the J gene TRBJ1-1, with D unresolved. The germline V gene encodes CDR1 SGHAT and CDR2 FQNNGV. V shed 6 bases and J shed 3 bases, with 11 bases lying between them. There are 13 residues in the CDR3. The CDR3 nucleotides are TGTGCCAGCAGTTGGGGAGGGTACACTGAAGCTTTCTTT. Protein: CASSWGGYTEAFF.

The V gene is TRBV11-2, the J gene TRBJ2-3; maybe TRBD2 (5 bases). This CDR3 has 13 residues. V was cut by 3 bases and J by 2 bases, with 6 bases left in between. The germline gives CDR1 SGHAT, CDR2 FQNNGV. This CDR3 is CASSLEVTDTQYF. For the CDR3, the DNA is TGTGCCAGCAGCTTGGAGGTCACAGATACGCAGTATTTT.

V usage is TRBV6-6 and J usage is TRBJ1-2; 7 bases match TRBD1. The CDR3 is 16 residues long. The V segment lost 6 bases and the J segment 4 bases; nucleotides outside the gene matches: 14. The germline gives CDR1 MNHNY, CDR2 SVGAGI (reference sequence). Written as DNA, the CDR3 is TGTGCCAGCAGGACACTCCGTCCAGGGGGTAGCTATGGCTACACCTTC. This encodes CASRTLRPGGSYGYTF.

The rearrangement uses TRBV30 and TRBJ1-1; TRBD1 matches 9 bases. Germline V lookup: CDR1 GTSNPN, CDR2 SVGIG (reference sequence). The CDR3 runs 16 residues. After removal of 1 base from V and 3 bases from J, the junction contained 9 bases not matched to a gene. In DNA form, the CDR3 reads TGTGCCTGGAGTGGAAAGGACAGGGGAGCTTACACTGAAGCTTTCTTT. It codes for CAWSGKDRGAYTEAFF.

This chain uses TRBV9 with TRBJ1-1, with 9 bases fitting TRBD1. J was trimmed by 4 bases and V by 4 bases; bases with no gene match: 5. Germline V CDR1 and CDR2: SGDLS, YYNGEE. This CDR3 is 14 amino acids long. CDR3 sequence (DNA): TGTGCCAGCAGCTTGGGACAGGGTGGCACTGAAGCTTTCTTT. Translating it yields CASSLGQGGTEAFF.

This rearrangement joins TRBV6-2 or TRBV6-3 to TRBJ2-5, with 8 bases lining up with TRBD2. The CDR3 has 16 residues. Germline V CDR1 and CDR2: MNHEY, SVGEGT. V lost 2 bases and J lost 1; bases outside the gene matches: 6. The CDR3 coding sequence is TGTGCCAGCAGTTACCTCGGGGCGGGGGGCCAAGAGACCCAGTACTTC. Amino acid sequence: CASSYLGAGGQETQYF.